Listed below are T cell receptor beta chains from one sample, sequenced in a study of T cells in Graves' hyperthyroidism and ophthalmopathy. TCRdb re-analysed the multiplex PCR reads in MiXCR, keeping a single row per CDR3 protein. The data show 300,000 to 400,000 distinct CDR3 sequences, approximately 22% seen once. Sequenced material: blood. These receptors were taken from a woman in her forties or fifties with Graves' hyperthyroidism. Each CDR3 is given with its conserved first and last residue. Each record gives: CDR3 DNA, CDR3 protein, V gene, clone size, D gene, J gene. D genes are given only for firm matches. Rows give clone size only sometimes, using once, few, many, or a class for an expanded clone.

DNA: TGTGCCAGCAGTGAATCGACAGTAGGAGGCTACACCTTC; CDR3: CASSESTVGGYTF; V: TRBV2; size: many; D: .; J: TRBJ1-2
DNA: TGTGCCAGCAGTTGGTCATATTCGAAGGTTGTCAAAAACATTCAGTACTTC; CDR3: CASSWSYSKVVKNIQYF; V: TRBV28; size: many; D: .; J: TRBJ2-4
DNA: TGTGCCAGCAGCTTAGGGCAGGGTATCAACAATGAGCAGTTCTTC; CDR3: CASSLGQGINNEQFF; V: TRBV7-9; size: many; D: .; J: TRBJ2-1
DNA: TGCAGTGCTAGAAACCCGATTGGGGGGGAACGGGAGACCCAGTACTTC; CDR3: CSARNPIGGERETQYF; V: TRBV20-1; size: few; D: TRBD2; J: TRBJ2-5
DNA: TGTGCCAGCAGTATGCGGACAGGGGGGTCCTACGAGCAGTACTTC; CDR3: CASSMRTGGSYEQYF; V: TRBV12-3/TRBV12-4; size: .; D: TRBD1; J: TRBJ2-7
DNA: TGTGCCAGCAGTCGGAGGGCCGGCAGGTACGAGCAGTACTTC; CDR3: CASSRRAGRYEQYF; V: TRBV2; size: many; D: .; J: TRBJ2-7
DNA: TGTGCCAGCAGTTTAAGCCTTAACTATGGCTACACCTTC; CDR3: CASSLSLNYGYTF; V: TRBV12-3/TRBV12-4; size: .; D: .; J: TRBJ1-2
DNA: TGCGCCAGCAGCTTGGGGGACAGACGTTTTTACGAGCAGTACTTC; CDR3: CASSLGDRRFYEQYF; V: TRBV5-1; size: many; D: TRBD1; J: TRBJ2-7
DNA: TGCAGTGCTAGGGGTGGCAGGTCCAAAAACATTCAGTACTTC; CDR3: CSARGGRSKNIQYF; V: TRBV20-1; size: many; D: .; J: TRBJ2-4
DNA: TGTGCCAGCTCAAGCGGGGGTTACAGGGGCCAGCCCCAGCATTTT; CDR3: CASSSGGYRGQPQHF; V: TRBV18; size: .; D: TRBD1; J: TRBJ1-5
DNA: TGTGCCAGCAGCCAAGTGGGACTAGCGGGGCAAGAGACCCAGTACTTC; CDR3: CASSQVGLAGQETQYF; V: TRBV4-2; size: many; D: TRBD2; J: TRBJ2-5
DNA: TGTGCCAGCAGTGAAGCGAAGAACAGAAACAATCAGCCCCAGCATTTT; CDR3: CASSEAKNRNNQPQHF; V: TRBV6-1; size: .; D: .; J: TRBJ1-5
DNA: TGTGCCAGCAGTAACCGACGGAGTGGATCTGAAGCTTTCTTT; CDR3: CASSNRRSGSEAFF; V: TRBV27; size: many; D: .; J: TRBJ1-1
DNA: TGTGCCAGCAGCCCGCCCCGGGGCAGGGCCGGAACAGATACGCAGTATTTT; CDR3: CASSPPRGRAGTDTQYF; V: TRBV6-2/TRBV6-3; size: many; D: .; J: TRBJ2-3
DNA: TGTGCCAGCAGTTTTCAGGGTAGTTTCTCGGGCAATCAGCCCCAGCATTTT; CDR3: CASSFQGSFSGNQPQHF; V: TRBV12-3/TRBV12-4; size: .; D: .; J: TRBJ1-5
DNA: TGTGCCAGCAGTTTACCTATAGCGGGAGGTTACAATGAGCAGTTCTTC; CDR3: CASSLPIAGGYNEQFF; V: TRBV27; size: many; D: TRBD2; J: TRBJ2-1
DNA: TGCAGCGCCCCGCTAGAAACAGGGGGCGCGAGGTACAATGAGCAGTTCTTC; CDR3: CSAPLETGGARYNEQFF; V: TRBV29-1; size: .; D: TRBD1; J: TRBJ2-1
DNA: TGTGCCGCCTCCGCGGGTCGGAGCAATCAGCCCCAGCATTTT; CDR3: CAASAGRSNQPQHF; V: TRBV15; size: few; D: .; J: TRBJ1-5
DNA: TGTGCCAGCAGTTTATCGGCAGGGCCAGATACGCAGTATTTT; CDR3: CASSLSAGPDTQYF; V: TRBV28; size: many; D: .; J: TRBJ2-3
DNA: TGTGCCAGTAGTAAGGGAGGGCCGAGCTACTACAATGAGCAGTTCTTC; CDR3: CASSKGGPSYYNEQFF; V: TRBV19; size: .; D: TRBD2; J: TRBJ2-1
DNA: TGTGCCAGCAGTACCAGACTAGCGGGAGGGCAAACTTCAGATACGCAGTATTTT; CDR3: CASSTRLAGGQTSDTQYF; V: TRBV28; size: many; D: TRBD2; J: TRBJ2-3
DNA: TGTGCCAGCTCACCAACAGGCTCCTACGAGCAGTACTTC; CDR3: CASSPTGSYEQYF; V: TRBV3-1; size: many; D: .; J: TRBJ2-7
DNA: TGTGCCAGTAGGAGGGGACGGGCGGATGATACGCAGTATTTT; CDR3: CASRRGRADDTQYF; V: TRBV19; size: many; D: .; J: TRBJ2-3
DNA: TGTGCCAGCTCACCATTATTCGAGACCCAAGAGACCCAGTACTTC; CDR3: CASSPLFETQETQYF; V: TRBV18; size: .; D: .; J: TRBJ2-5
DNA: TGTGCCAGTAGTATTGCAACAGGGGCAAATCAGCCCCAGCATTTT; CDR3: CASSIATGANQPQHF; V: TRBV19; size: .; D: TRBD1; J: TRBJ1-5
DNA: TGTGCCAGCAGACCACAGGATGTAGCTAATGAAAAACTGTTTTTT; CDR3: CASRPQDVANEKLFF; V: TRBV11-2; size: many; D: .; J: TRBJ1-4
DNA: TGCGCCAGCAGCCTTTCAGGGGGCGAAGAGACCCAGTACTTC; CDR3: CASSLSGGEETQYF; V: TRBV11-2; size: few; D: TRBD1; J: TRBJ2-5
DNA: TGCAGTGCTAGGGCCCGGGCCCTCGGGGATGAGCAGTTCTTC; CDR3: CSARARALGDEQFF; V: TRBV20-1; size: many; D: .; J: TRBJ2-1
DNA: TGCGCCAGCAGCTTGGGGGCAAACCAAGAGACCCAGTACTTC; CDR3: CASSLGANQETQYF; V: TRBV5-1; size: many; D: .; J: TRBJ2-5
DNA: TGCAGTACCTTTCTGTCTCTGAATTACGAGCAGTACTTC; CDR3: CSTFLSLNYEQYF; V: TRBV20-1; size: many; D: .; J: TRBJ2-7
DNA: TGTGCCTGGATCGATATCGGGGGTGCAGATACGCAGTATTTT; CDR3: CAWIDIGGADTQYF; V: TRBV30; size: few; D: .; J: TRBJ2-3
DNA: TGTGCCAGCAGTAGGGGGGAATCTAACTATGGCTACACCTTC; CDR3: CASSRGESNYGYTF; V: TRBV12-3/TRBV12-4; size: .; D: .; J: TRBJ1-2
DNA: TGTGCCAGCAGCTACAGGGACAGGCCGTTCAATGAGCAGTTCTTC; CDR3: CASSYRDRPFNEQFF; V: TRBV2; size: .; D: TRBD1; J: TRBJ2-1
DNA: TGTGCCAGCAGCGTTACTAGCGGGGGGGCCCAGTACTTC; CDR3: CASSVTSGGAQYF; V: TRBV7-2; size: few; D: TRBD2; J: TRBJ2-5
DNA: TGTGCCAGCAGTTCCCTAACGAAAACCCAAGAGACCCAGTACTTC; CDR3: CASSSLTKTQETQYF; V: TRBV12-3/TRBV12-4; size: .; D: .; J: TRBJ2-5
DNA: TGTGCCAGCAGCTCCGACAGGGGAGGCAATCAGCCCCAGCATTTT; CDR3: CASSSDRGGNQPQHF; V: TRBV7-2; size: .; D: TRBD1; J: TRBJ1-5
DNA: TGTGCCAGCAGTCAAAGGGTAGGGAATGAGCAGTTCTTC; CDR3: CASSQRVGNEQFF; V: TRBV3-1; size: .; D: .; J: TRBJ2-1
DNA: TGTGCCAGCAGCCCCGGACAGGGTTTTGGCTACACCTTC; CDR3: CASSPGQGFGYTF; V: TRBV14; size: .; D: TRBD1; J: TRBJ1-2
DNA: TGTGCCAGCAGCGAACTCCGACGGAGGAACACTGAAGCTTTCTTT; CDR3: CASSELRRRNTEAFF; V: TRBV6-1; size: many; D: .; J: TRBJ1-1
DNA: TGTGCCAGCAGTCGAACGGGGATAAACATTCAGTACTTC; CDR3: CASSRTGINIQYF; V: TRBV28; size: few; D: .; J: TRBJ2-4
DNA: TGTGCCAGCAGCTTGGCTTGGGTAGCGGGGGAAGAGACCCAGTACTTC; CDR3: CASSLAWVAGEETQYF; V: TRBV5-6; size: many; D: TRBD2; J: TRBJ2-5
DNA: TGTGCCAGCAGTAACCTCGGGGGGGGCAAGAACACCGGGGAGCTGTTTTTT; CDR3: CASSNLGGGKNTGELFF; V: TRBV2; size: many; D: TRBD2; J: TRBJ2-2
DNA: TGTGCCAGTAGTAAAAGGCCTAACACCGGGGAGCTGTTTTTT; CDR3: CASSKRPNTGELFF; V: TRBV19; size: .; D: .; J: TRBJ2-2
DNA: TGCAGCGTTGTCGATGGGGGAGAGACCCAGTACTTC; CDR3: CSVVDGGETQYF; V: TRBV29-1; size: many; D: .; J: TRBJ2-5
DNA: TGTGCCAGCAGGCAGGGATCTGGAAACACCATATATTTT; CDR3: CASRQGSGNTIYF; V: TRBV6-1; size: few; D: .; J: TRBJ1-3
DNA: TGCGTCTCACATAGCGGGGGGCCCGGGGAGCTGTTTTTT; CDR3: CVSHSGGPGELFF; V: TRBV5-1; size: few; D: TRBD2; J: TRBJ2-2
DNA: TGTGCCAGCAGCCGCTCGGGTGGGGGGCAGTTCTTC; CDR3: CASSRSGGGQFF; V: TRBV28; size: many; D: .; J: TRBJ2-1
DNA: TGTGCCATCAGTTTAGGCAGGGACTCCTACGAGCAGTACTTC; CDR3: CAISLGRDSYEQYF; V: TRBV10-3; size: many; D: .; J: TRBJ2-7
DNA: TGTGCCAGCAGCTTAGGAAGGGGCCACTACAATGAGCAGTTCTTC; CDR3: CASSLGRGHYNEQFF; V: TRBV7-9; size: few; D: .; J: TRBJ2-1
DNA: TGTGCCAGCAGCGTAGAGGTCCGACAAGAGACCCAGTACTTC; CDR3: CASSVEVRQETQYF; V: TRBV9; size: .; D: .; J: TRBJ2-5
DNA: TGTGCCAGCTCACCTAGGGATGTGGGCACTGAAGCTTTCTTT; CDR3: CASSPRDVGTEAFF; V: TRBV18; size: many; D: .; J: TRBJ1-1